A single sample gave rise to the 30 T cell receptor beta chains below, sequenced in a study of T cells expressing NK-cell markers. TCRdb derives one entry per CDR3 protein from the 5' RACE reads, leaving out DNA. This sample's table reports some 500,000 distinct CDR3 sequences. The sample comprised blood T cells: a sorted CD56 or NKG2C T cell subset, CD4+ or CD8+ T cells, or bulk PBMC T cells (not recorded which). Receptor source: a woman aged 45-65 years in good health.

The chain uses TRBV6-1 and TRBJ2-1; TCRdb outputs TRBD2, but without DNA this stays unchecked. CDR3 length equals 19 residues. Germline V lookup: CDR1 MNHNS, CDR2 SASEGT. CDR3 sequence: CASTKEGLAGVFAYNEQFF.

The chain uses TRBV5-1 and TRBJ2-1; the D call from TCRdb, TRBD2, cannot be confirmed without DNA. CDR3 length equals 17 residues. CDR1 is SGHRS and CDR2 is YFSETQ in the germline V gene. The CDR3 region is CASSGAGSGRSINEQFF.

CDR3 amino acids: CASSLNPPLNEQFF. The chain has TRBV27 and TRBJ2-1. This CDR3 has 14 residues. Germline V gene sequence: CDR1 MNHEY, CDR2 SMNVEV (reference sequence).

The rearrangement links TRBV5-4 to TRBJ1-1; TCRdb returns TRBD1, unconfirmable since there is no DNA. The CDR3 contains 14 residues. The germline V gene has CDR1 SGHNT and CDR2 YYREEE (reference sequence). CDR3 loop: CASSPAAGTHRAFF.

The chain has TRBV7-2 and TRBJ2-7; TCRdb's D call, TRBD2, is unchecked because there is no DNA. The CDR3 has 15 residues. Germline V gene sequence: CDR1 SGHTA, CDR2 FQGNSA. The CDR3 sequence is CASSLGGSGRREQYF.

V and J are TRBV29-1 and TRBJ2-7. CDR1 and CDR2 from the germline V gene are SQVTM and ANQGSEA. The CDR3 loop spans 11 amino acids. The CDR3: CSYRSSYEQYF.

The V gene is TRBV2, the J gene TRBJ2-3; TCRdb outputs TRBD1, but without DNA this stays unchecked. This CDR3 has 14 residues. CDR1 and CDR2 (germline): SNHLY, FYNNEI. The CDR3 is CASRRTLPPDTQYF.

The rearrangement links TRBV27 to TRBJ2-1. The germline CDR1 and CDR2 sequences are MNHEY and SMNVEV (reference sequence). The CDR3 runs 15 residues. The CDR3 loop reads CASSFIASSYNEQFF.

The CDR3 here is CASSSAGVAKNIQYF. This chain connects TRBV5-6 to TRBJ2-4; the D call of TRBD2 rests on TCRdb alone, since no DNA is present to check it. Germline assignment: CDR1 SGHDT and CDR2 YYEEEE. The CDR3 is 15 amino acids.

This chain uses TRBV5-1 with TRBJ1-2; the TCRdb call, TRBD1, lacks DNA for checking. The CDR3 has 14 amino acids. CDR1 is SGHRS and CDR2 is YFSETQ in the germline V gene. CDR3 sequence: CASSGTGGNYGYTF.

This rearrangement joins TRBV12-3 or TRBV12-4 to TRBJ2-2; TCRdb designates TRBD1, a call that cannot be tested without DNA. This CDR3 region has 15 residues. The CDR3 is CASTPKTGDTGELFF.

The J gene is TRBJ2-5, the V gene TRBV4-1; TCRdb names TRBD1, which stays unverified in the absence of DNA. The CDR3 is 17 amino acids. CDR1 and CDR2 from the germline V gene are MGHRA and YSYEKL. CDR3 protein: CASSQGSWRGRGETQYF.

This chain uses TRBV20-1 with TRBJ2-1; TCRdb picks TRBD2, but there is no DNA to check that call. The CDR3 runs 14 residues. In germline, CDR1 is DFQATT, CDR2 SNEGSKA (reference sequence). This chain's CDR3 is CSASTLARMGEQFF.

The chain recombines TRBV11-3 with TRBJ2-5. This CDR3 contains 11 residues. The V gene's germline CDR1 is SGHNT and CDR2 YENEEA. The CDR3 loop reads CASGWMETQYF.

This chain uses TRBV10-3 with TRBJ2-2; TCRdb picks TRBD1, but there is no DNA to check that call. Germline V CDR1 and CDR2: ENHRY, SYGVKD. The CDR3 is made up of 14 amino acids. The CDR3 region is CATKQGADTGELFF.

This chain links TRBV6-2 or TRBV6-3 with TRBJ2-2; absent DNA, TCRdb's TRBD2 call cannot be checked. Germline V gene sequence: CDR1 MNHEY, CDR2 SVGEGT. This CDR3 is 17 amino acids long. CDR3 sequence: CASSYPLAGANTGELFF.

The chain carries TRBV5-4 and TRBJ2-2. CDR1 and CDR2 from the germline V gene are SGHNT and YYREEE (reference sequence). The CDR3 length is 13 residues. CDR3: CASSFVLTGELFF. Full variable domain (rest looked up from reference TRBV5-4 and TRBJ2-2): ETGVTQSPTHLIKTRGQQVTLRCSSQSGHNTVSWYQQALGQGPQFIFQYYREEENGRGNFPPRFSGLQFPNYSSELNVNALELDDSALYLCASSFVLTGELFFGEGSRLTVL.

The V gene is TRBV14, the J gene TRBJ2-7; the D gene TCRdb calls, TRBD2, cannot be checked with no DNA. This CDR3 has 16 residues. Germline-derived CDR1 and CDR2 are SGHDN and FVKESK. The CDR3: CASSQLVGLAGGEQYF.

The V and J genes are TRBV30 and TRBJ1-4; TCRdb calls TRBD1, which cannot be checked without DNA. Germline V lookup: CDR1 GTSNPN, CDR2 SVGIG (reference sequence). This CDR3 is built from 16 residues. This CDR3 reads CAWSEPGRATNEKLFF.

The V gene is TRBV2, the J gene TRBJ2-1. Looked up from germline, CDR1 is SNHLY and CDR2 is FYNNEI. This CDR3 has 13 amino acids. This chain's CDR3 is CASMKGSYNEQFF.

The chain is built from TRBV20-1 and TRBJ2-2. This CDR3 region has 15 residues. The germline V gene has CDR1 DFQATT and CDR2 SNEGSKA (reference sequence). CDR3 loop: CSAPSSVLSPGELFF.

The chain has TRBV5-1 and TRBJ1-2. The germline V gene encodes CDR1 SGHRS and CDR2 YFSETQ. This CDR3 is built from 18 residues. The CDR3 region is CASRGGVGNPTRIDGYTF.

The CDR3 is CASSQRRGGITEAFF. The V call is TRBV4-1, the J call TRBJ1-1. CDR3 length: 15 amino acids. Germline loops: CDR1 MGHRA, CDR2 YSYEKL.

The chain carries TRBV15 and TRBJ2-5; TCRdb outputs TRBD1, but without DNA this stays unchecked. CDR1 and CDR2 (germline): LNHNV, YYDKDF (reference sequence). CDR3 length equals 16 residues. The chain's CDR3 is CATSTIRQGGQETQYF.

This chain's CDR3 is CASSSIPGTGERNSPLHF. The chain recombines TRBV18 with TRBJ1-6; no DNA is available, so the TRBD1 call from TCRdb remains unchecked. CDR3 length: 18 amino acids. The germline CDR1 and CDR2 sequences are KGHSH and LQKENI.

The V and J genes are TRBV5-1 and TRBJ2-7; the D call from TCRdb, TRBD2, cannot be confirmed without DNA. Germline loops: CDR1 SGHRS, CDR2 YFSETQ. The CDR3 contains 13 residues. The CDR3 loop is CATSLAGDYEQYF.

The J gene is TRBJ2-1, the V gene TRBV29-1; TCRdb picks TRBD2, but there is no DNA to check that call. Germline V gene data show CDR1 as SQVTM and CDR2 as ANQGSEA. CDR3 length: 16 amino acids. The CDR3 is CSVEGGLGLSYNEQFF.

This chain joins TRBV6-1 and TRBJ2-1; TCRdb picks TRBD2, but there is no DNA to check that call. CDR1 and CDR2 from the germline V gene are MNHNS and SASEGT. The CDR3 is 19 residues long. The CDR3 here is CASSDLAPLLAGGFNEQFF.

The rearrangement links TRBV5-1 to TRBJ2-1; TCRdb lists TRBD2, though no DNA is available to test this call. CDR1 is SGHRS and CDR2 is YFSETQ in the germline V gene. The CDR3 is made up of 16 amino acids. The CDR3 sequence is CASSLFASGRTGEQFF.

The chain couples TRBV20-1 to TRBJ2-7; TCRdb picks TRBD2, but there is no DNA to check that call. CDR1 is DFQATT, CDR2 SNEGSKA, per germline (reference sequence). The CDR3 sequence is 13 residues long. CDR3 protein: CSAVPSVTYEQYF.